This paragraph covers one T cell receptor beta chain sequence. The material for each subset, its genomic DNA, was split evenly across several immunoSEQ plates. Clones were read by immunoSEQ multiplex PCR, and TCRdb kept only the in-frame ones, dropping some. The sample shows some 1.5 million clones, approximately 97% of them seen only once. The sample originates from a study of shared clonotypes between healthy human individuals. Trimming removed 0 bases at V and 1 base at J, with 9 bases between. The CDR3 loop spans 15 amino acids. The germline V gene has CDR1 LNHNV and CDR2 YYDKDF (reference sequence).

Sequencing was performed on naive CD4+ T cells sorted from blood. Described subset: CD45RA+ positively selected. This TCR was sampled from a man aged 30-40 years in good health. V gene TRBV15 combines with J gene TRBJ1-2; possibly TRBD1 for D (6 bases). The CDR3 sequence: CATSREMDSNYGYTF. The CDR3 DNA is TGTGCCACCAGCAGAGAAATGGACAGTAACTATGGCTACACCTTC.